This T cell receptor (beta chain) emerged from a study of T cell responses to AZD1222 COVID-19 vaccine (dated by TCRdb to the early 2020s). At the level of the whole study: Because spike-specific TCR depth and breadth did not differ between the two schedules, AZD1222 recipients who got a second dose at roughly 4 weeks were pooled with those who got a second dose at roughly 12 weeks. Trial participants were enrolled by age into 18-55, 56-69 and 70-plus year subgroups, with 148, 28 and 57 TCR-sequenced participants respectively. A total of around 240 trial participants underwent TCR sequencing, of whom about 210 had received two doses of AZD1222 and around 26 had received two doses of the MenACWY control vaccine. Overall results and qualifications from the work: In the small 56-69-year group, the increase in depth fell short of significance, most likely because of low power. Epitopes outside the regions mutated in the B.1.351 and B.1.1.7 variants were reportedly recognized by nearly half of the unique spike-specific TCRs. Because no day 14 peak-response samples were available, the repertoires could be characterized only after the peak T cell response. Participants were mostly white British, with more females than males. The authors suggested clonal diversity may have been underestimated. Spike-specific TCR breadth and depth rose significantly after two AZD1222 doses compared with day 0 and with MenACWY recipients. Only six AZD1222 recipients were SARS-CoV-2 seropositive at baseline, limiting conclusions about previously exposed vaccinees. The whole spike protein was spanned by vaccine-associated CD4 TCRs, and dominant responses were seen in regions 160-218 and 743-854.

CDR1 and CDR2 (LNHDA, SQIVND) derive from the germline V gene (reference sequence). The germline V end is reduced by 5 bases and the J end by 2 bases; junction bases left unmatched: 10. Taken from cysteine to phenylalanine, the CDR3 has 17 residues. The CDR3 DNA has 51 bases and is translated from base 1. The meaning of the sample's time point label: baseline before first vaccination. Vaccinee samples were obtained from the UK trials COV001 and COV002, which included a single-blind randomized controlled phase 2/3 trial of AZD1222 (ChAdOx1 nCoV-19) in healthy adults. Trial participant PBMC samples were collected at day 0 and day 28 after the second dose for TCRbeta chain sequencing. On this clone: The antigen it binds to is not known. The input lacks base qualities; no much larger clone sits a single base away.

The CDR3 regions of human TCRbeta chains were analyzed by immunosequencing. The paper's processing steps were these. TCRs in the repertoires were matched against a reference library of SARS-CoV-2-specific TCRs that had been generated with the MIRA antigen-specificity platform. Breadth was defined as the fraction of unique TCRs that were SARS-CoV-2-associated, and depth was defined as the fraction of total T cells that were SARS-CoV-2-associated. Each spike-specific TCR was assigned to its reactive spike region and to a CD4 or CD8 class using the MIRA data. Log10-transformed breadth and depth values were compared by one-way ANOVA with Sidak's multiple comparisons tests. As stored in TCRdb, this immuneACCESS dataset retains in-frame rearrangements with V and J assigned. A fraction of the clones does not appear; measured against another copy, unresolved V genes explain less than half of the discrepancy, and the remainder lacks a known reason. The V and J calls and clone size come from that table; D and trimming were worked out from the DNA. This sample holds roughly 110,000 clones; around 90% were observed only once. The ten largest clones capture about 6.6% of the sample.

This clonotype was obtained from an adult in good health. This receptor chain uses TRBV19 and TRBJ2-1; TRBD2 fits 9 bases in the junction. The source was peripheral blood, collected on day 0 of AZD1222 vaccination. The sequenced DNA is TGTGCCAGTAGTCCAGACTGGTCTAGCGGGACCTACAATGAGCAGTTCTTC. The resulting protein is CASSPDWSSGTYNEQFF.